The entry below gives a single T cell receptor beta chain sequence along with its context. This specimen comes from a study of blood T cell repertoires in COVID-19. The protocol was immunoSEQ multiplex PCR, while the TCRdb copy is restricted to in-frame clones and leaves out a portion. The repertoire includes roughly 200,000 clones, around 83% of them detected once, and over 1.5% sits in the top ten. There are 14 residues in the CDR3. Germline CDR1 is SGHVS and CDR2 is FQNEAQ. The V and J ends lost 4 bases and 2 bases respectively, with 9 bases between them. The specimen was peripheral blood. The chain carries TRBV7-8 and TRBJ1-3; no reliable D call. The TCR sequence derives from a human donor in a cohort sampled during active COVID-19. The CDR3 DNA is TGTGCCAGCAGCTACCGCGGCGCTGGAAACACCATATATTTT. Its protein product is CASSYRGAGNTIYF.